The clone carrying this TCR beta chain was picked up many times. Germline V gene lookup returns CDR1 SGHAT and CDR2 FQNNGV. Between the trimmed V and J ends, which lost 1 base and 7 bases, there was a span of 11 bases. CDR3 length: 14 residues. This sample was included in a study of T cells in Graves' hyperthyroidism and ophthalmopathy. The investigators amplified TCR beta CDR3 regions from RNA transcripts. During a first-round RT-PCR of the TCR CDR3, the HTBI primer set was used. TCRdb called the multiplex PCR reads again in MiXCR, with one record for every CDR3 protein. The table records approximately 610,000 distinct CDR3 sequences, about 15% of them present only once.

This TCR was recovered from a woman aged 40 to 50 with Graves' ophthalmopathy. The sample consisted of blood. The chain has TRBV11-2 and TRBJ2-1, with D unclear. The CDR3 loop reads CASSLGLLGNEQFF. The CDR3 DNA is TGTGCCAGCAGCTTAGGTCTTTTGGGGAATGAGCAGTTCTTC.